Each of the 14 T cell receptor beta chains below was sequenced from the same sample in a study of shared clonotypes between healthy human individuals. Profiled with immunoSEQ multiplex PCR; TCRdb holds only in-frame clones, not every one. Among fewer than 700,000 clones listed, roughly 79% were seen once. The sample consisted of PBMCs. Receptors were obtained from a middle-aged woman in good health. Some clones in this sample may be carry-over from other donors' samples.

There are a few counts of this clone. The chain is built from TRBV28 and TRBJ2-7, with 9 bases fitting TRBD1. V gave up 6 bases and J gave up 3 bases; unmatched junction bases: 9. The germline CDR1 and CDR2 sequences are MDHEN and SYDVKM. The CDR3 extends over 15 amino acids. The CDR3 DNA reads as TGTGCCAGCAGGGAGCCGGGACAGGGAGGCTACGAGCAGTACTTC. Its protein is CASREPGQGGYEQYF. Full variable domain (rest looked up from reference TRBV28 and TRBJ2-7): DVKVTQSSRYLVKRTGEKVFLECVQDMDHENMFWYRQDPGLGLRLIYFSYDVKMKEKGDIPEGYSVSREKKERFSLILESASTNQTSMYLCASREPGQGGYEQYFGPGTRLTVT.

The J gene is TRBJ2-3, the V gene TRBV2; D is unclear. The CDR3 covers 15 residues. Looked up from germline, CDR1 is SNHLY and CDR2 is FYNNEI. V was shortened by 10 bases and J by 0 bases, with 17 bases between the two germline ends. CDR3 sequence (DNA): TGTGCCACCCGGACGGAAACCGCTAGCACAGATACGCAGTATTTT. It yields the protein CATRTETASTDTQYF.

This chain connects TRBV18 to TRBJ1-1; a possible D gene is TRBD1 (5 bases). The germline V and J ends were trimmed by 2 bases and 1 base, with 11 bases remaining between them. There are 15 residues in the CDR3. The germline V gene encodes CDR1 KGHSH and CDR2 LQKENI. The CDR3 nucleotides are TGTGCCAGCTCACCAGGAGGGGAGGCGAACACTGAAGCTTTCTTT. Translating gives CASSPGGEANTEAFF.

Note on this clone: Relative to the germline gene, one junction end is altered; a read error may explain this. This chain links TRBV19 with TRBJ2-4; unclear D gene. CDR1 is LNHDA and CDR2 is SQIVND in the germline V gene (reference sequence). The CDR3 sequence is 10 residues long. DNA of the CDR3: TGTGCCAGTAGCGAGGCCGGTTGGAACTTC. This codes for CASSEAGWNF.

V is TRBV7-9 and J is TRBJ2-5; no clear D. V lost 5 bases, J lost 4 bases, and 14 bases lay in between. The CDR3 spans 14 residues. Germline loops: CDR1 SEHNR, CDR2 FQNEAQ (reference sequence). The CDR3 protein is CASSQNLGAETQYF. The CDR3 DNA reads TGTGCCAGCAGCCAAAATCTAGGTGCAGAGACCCAGTACTTC.

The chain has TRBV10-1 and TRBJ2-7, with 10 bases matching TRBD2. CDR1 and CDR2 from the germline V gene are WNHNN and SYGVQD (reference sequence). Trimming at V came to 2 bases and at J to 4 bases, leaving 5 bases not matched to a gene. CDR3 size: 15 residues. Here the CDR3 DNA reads TGCGCCAGCAGTGAGCGGAGCGGGGGGGTGTACGAGCAGTACTTC. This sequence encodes CASSERSGGVYEQYF.

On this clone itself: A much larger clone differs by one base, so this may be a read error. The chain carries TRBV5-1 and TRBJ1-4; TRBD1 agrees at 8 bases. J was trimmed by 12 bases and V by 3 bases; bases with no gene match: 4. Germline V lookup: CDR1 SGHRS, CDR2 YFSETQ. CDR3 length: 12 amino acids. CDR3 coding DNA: TGCGCCAGCAGCTCGACAGGGGAAGAACTGTTTTTT. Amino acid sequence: CASSSTGEELFF.

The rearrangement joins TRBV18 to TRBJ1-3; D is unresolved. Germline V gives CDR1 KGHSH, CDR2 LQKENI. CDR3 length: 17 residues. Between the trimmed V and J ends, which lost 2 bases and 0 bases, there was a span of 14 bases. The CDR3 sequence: CASSPDLRGGSGNTIYF. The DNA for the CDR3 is TGTGCCAGCTCACCAGACTTACGAGGTGGCTCTGGAAACACCATATATTTT.

CDR3 residues: CASSQVGAYNEQFF. In nucleotides, the CDR3 is TGCGCCAGCAGCCAAGTGGGGGCTTACAATGAGCAGTTCTTC. V and J are TRBV4-3 and TRBJ2-1, with D possibly matching TRBD1 (6 bases). Germline V gene sequence: CDR1 LGHNA, CDR2 YSLEER. Deletions cut 1 base from V and 4 bases from J, with 8 bases between. The CDR3 runs to 14 residues.

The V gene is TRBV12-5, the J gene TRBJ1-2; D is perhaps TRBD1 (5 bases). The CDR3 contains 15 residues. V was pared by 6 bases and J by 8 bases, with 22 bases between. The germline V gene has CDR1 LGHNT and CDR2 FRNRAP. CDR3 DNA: TGTGCTAGTGGCCTGGGGGATTCAGAGAATGAGGGCTACACCTTC. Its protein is CASGLGDSENEGYTF.

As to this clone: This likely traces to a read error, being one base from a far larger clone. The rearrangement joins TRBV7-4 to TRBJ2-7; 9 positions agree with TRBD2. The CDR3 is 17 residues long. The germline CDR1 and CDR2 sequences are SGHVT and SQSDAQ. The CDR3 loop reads CASGLTPPGTSRHEQYF. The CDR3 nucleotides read TGTGCCAGCGGCTTAACGCCCCCCGGGACTAGCAGGCACGAGCAGTACTTC.

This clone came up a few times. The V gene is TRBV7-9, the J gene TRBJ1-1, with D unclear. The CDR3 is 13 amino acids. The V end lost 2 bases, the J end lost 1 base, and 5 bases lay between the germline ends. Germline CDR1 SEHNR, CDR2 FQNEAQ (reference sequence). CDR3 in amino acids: CASSLSSNTEAFF. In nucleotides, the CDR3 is TGTGCCAGCAGCTTATCATCGAACACTGAAGCTTTCTTT.

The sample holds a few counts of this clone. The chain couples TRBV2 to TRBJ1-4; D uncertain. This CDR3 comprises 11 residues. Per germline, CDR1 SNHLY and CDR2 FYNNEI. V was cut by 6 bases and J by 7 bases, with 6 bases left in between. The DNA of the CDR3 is TGTGCCAGCAGGGAGGGTGAAAAACTGTTTTTT. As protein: CASREGEKLFF.

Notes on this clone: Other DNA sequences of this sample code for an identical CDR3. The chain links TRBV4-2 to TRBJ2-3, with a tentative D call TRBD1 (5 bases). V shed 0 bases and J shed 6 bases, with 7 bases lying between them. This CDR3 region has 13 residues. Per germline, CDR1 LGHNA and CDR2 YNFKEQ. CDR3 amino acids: CASSQDGADTQYF. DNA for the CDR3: TGTGCCAGCAGCCAAGATGGGGCCGATACGCAGTATTTT.